Sequencing of this T cell receptor beta chain was carried out in a study of blood T cell repertoires in COVID-19. Across the whole study: Specimens from acute and convalescent COVID-19 originated in the United States, Italy and Spain. T cells, B-cell-depleted T cells, or PBMCs supplied cDNA or gDNA.

Germline assignment: CDR1 SGHDN and CDR2 FVKESK. The CDR3 runs to 21 residues. With V trimmed by 1 base and J by 4 bases, 15 bases remained unmatched. Authors' data handling: Estimation of nucleated cell counts was performed using reference gene primer amplification. Some clones are missing from TCRdb's copy, which holds only in-frame ones; the method was immunoSEQ multiplex PCR. For V, J and clone size, that table is used; D and trimming come from the DNA. Here the sample spans about 60,000 clones, about 87% being singletons. The receptor comes from a human donor with active COVID-19. The donor label of this sample is uncertain. Source material: peripheral blood. The V call is TRBV14, the J call TRBJ2-6, with TRBD2 matching over 11 bases. In DNA, the CDR3 is TGTGCCAGCAGCCAAGGTCAATTGACTAGCGGGGCCTCTTGGGGGGCCAACGTCCTGACTTTC. Its translation is CASSQGQLTSGASWGANVLTF.